These 9 T cell receptor beta chains were all obtained from the same sample, sequenced in a study of spatial heterogeneity in lung cancer. For these TCRs, the target antigens are not known. Study-level points and caveats: In tumors, expanded intratumoral alpha and beta TCR counts tracked mutation counts.

Each CDR3 protein gets one entry after TCRdb re-called the 5' RACE reads with MiXCR. The table records thousands of distinct CDR3 sequences, approximately 15% of them present only once. Regarding time point: sample taken at primary tumor resection. Sequencing used lung tumor tissue, obtained at surgery. All receptors come from a male donor with early-stage non-small cell lung cancer.

This clonotype was observed at least ten times. A library prepared for alpha chains yielded this beta chain as an off-target read; its size is of little meaning. The V and J genes are TRBV24-1 and TRBJ2-1, with 8 bases that match TRBD2. This CDR3 is 17 amino acids long. CDR1 and CDR2 from the germline V gene are KGHDR and SFDVKD. Trimming removed 2 bases from V and 2 bases from J; junction bases left unmatched: 7. The CDR3 coding sequence is TGTGCCACCAGTGATTCCTTCGGGAGGGCCGCCTACAATGAGCAGTTCTTC. It yields the protein CATSDSFGRAAYNEQFF.

This clonotype was observed at least ten times. A library prepared for alpha chains yielded this beta chain as an off-target read; its size is of little meaning. The rearrangement joins TRBV6-6 to TRBJ1-4, with D maybe TRBD1 (5 bases). Trimming removed 0 bases from V and 17 bases from J, with 13 bases in between. The CDR3 is made up of 12 amino acids. Germline CDR1 reads MNHNY; CDR2 reads SVGAGI (reference sequence). The DNA for the CDR3 is TGTGCCAGCAGTTACTCCGGGACGGCACTTTTTTTT. As protein: CASSYSGTALFF.

Relative to its sample, this clonotype is medium-sized. In a library made to pick up alpha chains, this beta chain is a stray read with a size that means little. This chain uses TRBV6-6 with TRBJ1-3, with unresolved D. V gave up 7 bases and J gave up 0 bases, with 13 bases separating them. This CDR3 region has 15 residues. In germline, CDR1 is MNHNY, CDR2 SVGAGI (reference sequence). The CDR3 DNA reads TGTGCCAGCACCGATACGGGGAGCTCTGGAAACACCATATATTTT. Translated: CASTDTGSSGNTIYF.

This clonotype counts as medium-sized. This beta chain is an off-target read within a library intended for alpha chains, so its frequency means little. The chain links TRBV20-1 to TRBJ2-6; D call uncertain. Germline values: CDR1 DFQATT, CDR2 SNEGSKA (reference sequence). The V end lost 4 bases, the J end lost 0 bases, and 4 bases lay between the germline ends. This CDR3 is built from 13 residues. CDR3 bases: TGCAGTGCTAAAGTCTCTGGGGCCAACGTCCTGACTTTC. This gives the protein CSAKVSGANVLTF.

Ten or more counts support this clonotype. Since it is a stray read in a library aimed at alpha chains, this beta chain has a size that is not meaningful. The chain couples TRBV29-1 to TRBJ2-1; 9 nucleotides line up with TRBD1. Germline-derived CDR1 and CDR2 are SQVTM and ANQGSEA. V lost 2 bases to trimming and J lost 9 bases; unmatched junction nucleotides: 11. The CDR3 runs to 15 residues. The CDR3 region has the DNA TGCAGCGTTGAAATCCCACAGGGGGCGCGAAGTGAGCAGTTCTTC. Translated, it gives CSVEIPQGARSEQFF.

The sample holds many counts of this clonotype. This beta chain came through as a stray read in a library set up for alpha chains, and its size says little. This rearrangement joins TRBV7-3 to TRBJ2-7; 9 bases agree with TRBD1. Germline V gene sequence: CDR1 SGHTA, CDR2 FQGTGA. The J segment lost 5 bases and the V segment lost 2 bases, leaving 4 bases of the junction unmatched. This CDR3 has 14 residues. The CDR3: CASSLGTGRDEQYF. CDR3 coding DNA: TGTGCCAGCAGCTTAGGGACAGGGCGTGACGAGCAGTACTTC. The full variable domain, rest sourced from reference TRBV7-3 and TRBJ2-7, is GAGVSQTPSNKVTEKGKYVELRCDPISGHTALYWYRQSLGQGPEFLIYFQGTGAADDSGLPNDRFFAVRPEGSVSTLKIQRTERGDSAVYLCASSLGTGRDEQYFGPGTRLTVT.

Many counts were recorded for this clonotype. The library was designed around alpha chains, so this beta chain is a stray read whose abundance carries little weight. The rearrangement uses TRBV5-1 and TRBJ2-3; D might be TRBD2 (7 bases). Trimming left V 5 bases short and J 4 bases short, with 17 bases between. The CDR3 totals 15 residues. Germline-derived CDR1 and CDR2 are SGHRS and YFSETQ. The CDR3 here is CASRETGGSADTQYF. The DNA of the CDR3 is TGCGCCAGCAGAGAAACGGGGGGCAGCGCAGATACGCAGTATTTT.

This clonotype was counted ten times or more. For a library built for alpha chains, this beta chain is a stray read; little rests on its size. This chain joins TRBV10-3 and TRBJ2-5, with 9 positions matching TRBD2. Per germline, CDR1 ENHRY and CDR2 SYGVKD. The CDR3 sequence is 15 residues long. J gave up 5 bases and V 2 bases, and 6 bases lay outside the gene matches. CDR3 amino acids: CAISESSGSHETQYF. CDR3 nucleotide sequence: TGTGCCATCAGTGAGAGTAGCGGGAGTCACGAGACCCAGTACTTC.

This clonotype showed up just once. The library was built for alpha chains, so this beta chain is an off-target read and its size means little. J is TRBJ2-7 and V is TRBV2, with 9 nucleotides matching TRBD1. The ends lost 6 bases at V and 2 bases at J; junction bases unmatched: 5. CDR3 length: 14 residues. CDR1 and CDR2 (germline): SNHLY, FYNNEI. CDR3 DNA: TGTGCCAGCAGACGGACAGGGGCAACCTACGAGCAGTACTTC. Protein: CASRRTGATYEQYF.